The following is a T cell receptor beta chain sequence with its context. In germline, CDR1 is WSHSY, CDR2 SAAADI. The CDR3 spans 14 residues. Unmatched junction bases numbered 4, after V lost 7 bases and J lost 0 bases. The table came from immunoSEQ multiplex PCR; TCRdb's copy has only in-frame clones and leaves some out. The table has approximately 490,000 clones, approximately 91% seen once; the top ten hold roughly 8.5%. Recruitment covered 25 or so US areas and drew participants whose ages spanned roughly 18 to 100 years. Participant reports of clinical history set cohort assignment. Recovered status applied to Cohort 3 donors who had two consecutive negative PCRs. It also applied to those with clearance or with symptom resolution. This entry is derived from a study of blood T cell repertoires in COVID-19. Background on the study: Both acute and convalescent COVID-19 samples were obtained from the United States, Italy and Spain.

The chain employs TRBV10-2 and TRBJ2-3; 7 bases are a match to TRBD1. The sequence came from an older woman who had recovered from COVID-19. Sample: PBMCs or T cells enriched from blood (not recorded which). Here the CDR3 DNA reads TGCGCCAGCAAAAAGGGGGCTAGCACAGATACGCAGTATTTT. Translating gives CASKKGASTDTQYF.